Below, 20 T cell receptor beta chains from the same sample are listed, as sequenced in a study of T cell repertoires in cytomegalovirus infection. TCRdb reprocessed the reads via MiXCR and lists one record per CDR3 protein. The data show about 100,000 distinct CDR3 sequences, over 40% seen once. Their antigen targets remain unknown. The sequencing used CD8+ T cells from cultured PBMCs, collected from culture after CMV antigen stimulation. These receptor sequences come from a human donor in good health (CMV status not recorded). Some clones in this sample may be carry-over from other donors' samples.

V gene TRBV12-3 or TRBV12-4 combines with J gene TRBJ2-3; D is tentatively TRBD1 or TRBD2 (5 bases each). V was clipped by 3 bases and J by 4 bases, with 11 bases between them. The CDR3 runs to 14 residues. CDR3 region: CASSFGGPPDTQYF. CDR3 nucleotides: TGTGCCAGCAGTTTTGGGGGACCTCCAGATACGCAGTATTTT.

In this sample, this clonotype turned up a few times. The chain recombines TRBV7-2 with TRBJ2-5; unclear D gene. V lost 0 bases, J lost 5 bases, and 13 bases lay in between. The germline V gene has CDR1 SGHTA and CDR2 FQGNSA. There are 15 residues in the CDR3. The CDR3: CASSLASYGGETQYF. The DNA of the CDR3 is TGTGCCAGCAGCTTAGCTTCTTATGGCGGCGAGACCCAGTACTTC.

This clonotype showed up just once. J is TRBJ1-1 and V is TRBV28; 7 bases fit TRBD1. Germline assignment: CDR1 MDHEN and CDR2 SYDVKM. CDR3 length equals 14 residues. V shed 4 bases and J 3 bases; nucleotides not matched to a gene: 5. CDR3 nucleotides: TGTGCCAGCAGTTATAGGGGGCTTTACACTGAAGCTTTCTTT. It codes for CASSYRGLYTEAFF.

V usage is TRBV7-9 and J usage is TRBJ2-5; either TRBD1 or TRBD2 may supply D (5 bases each). The germline V gene has CDR1 SEHNR and CDR2 FQNEAQ (reference sequence). The CDR3 totals 15 residues. V was pared by 4 bases and J by 5 bases, with 17 bases between. This CDR3 is CASSSKGTGGETQYF. The DNA for the CDR3 is TGTGCCAGCAGCTCAAAGGGGACCGGTGGGGAGACCCAGTACTTC.

This clonotype was counted at least ten times. This chain joins TRBV4-2 and TRBJ2-7; a possible D gene is TRBD1 (5 bases). From germline, CDR1 is LGHNA and CDR2 YNFKEQ. This CDR3 spans 13 amino acids. Trimming removed 4 bases at V and 0 bases at J, with 7 bases between. CDR3 nucleotides: TGTGCCAGCAGCCGGGGCAACTCCTACGAGCAGTACTTC. Residues: CASSRGNSYEQYF.

The J gene is TRBJ1-5, the V gene TRBV6-2 or TRBV6-3, with D maybe TRBD1 (5 bases). Germline-derived CDR1 and CDR2 are MNHEY and SVGEGT. V was clipped by 2 bases and J by 4 bases, with 15 bases between them. This CDR3 is built from 16 residues. CDR3 loop: CASSYRTPPANQPQHF. The CDR3 DNA reads as TGTGCCAGCAGTTACCGGACACCCCCGGCGAATCAGCCCCAGCATTTT.

The V gene is TRBV2, the J gene TRBJ2-5; no clear D gene. V was shortened by 4 bases and J by 1 base, with 4 bases between the two germline ends. The CDR3 is made up of 12 amino acids. CDR1 is SNHLY and CDR2 is FYNNEI in the germline V gene. The CDR3 DNA reads as TGTGCCAGCAGTGGACTCCAAGAGACCCAGTACTTC. Its translation: CASSGLQETQYF.

The chain is built from TRBV5-1 and TRBJ1-2; no clear D. Trimming pared 0 bases from V and 6 bases from J, leaving 15 bases between. The CDR3 sequence is 15 residues long. Germline CDR1 reads SGHRS; CDR2 reads YFSETQ. CDR3: CASSLAREGNDGYTF. CDR3 in DNA: TGCGCCAGCAGCTTGGCGAGGGAGGGAAATGATGGCTACACCTTC.

This rearrangement joins TRBV4-1 to TRBJ2-7; D remains unclear. The CDR3 is made up of 15 amino acids. Trimming took off 1 base at V and 6 bases at J, with 16 bases between the two ends. In germline, CDR1 is MGHRA, CDR2 YSYEKL. The CDR3 nucleotides read TGCGCCAGCAGCCAAGGCCTGGGCTTGGTGTCCGAGCAGTACTTC. Its translation is CASSQGLGLVSEQYF.

This clonotype was detected many times. This chain joins TRBV15 and TRBJ1-1; perhaps TRBD1 as D (5 bases). The CDR3 length is 14 residues. Trimming left V 0 bases short and J 2 bases short, with 7 bases between. Germline CDR1 reads LNHNV; CDR2 reads YYDKDF (reference sequence). The CDR3 bases are TGTGCCACCAGCAGAGATAGGGGAAACACTGAAGCTTTCTTT. This sequence encodes CATSRDRGNTEAFF. The variable domain in full, with the rest retrieved from reference TRBV15 and TRBJ1-1, is DAMVIQNPRYQVTQFGKPVTLSCSQTLNHNVMYWYQQKSSQAPKLLFHYYDKDFNNEADTPDNFQSRRPNTSFCFLDIRSPGLGDTAMYLCATSRDRGNTEAFFGQGTRLTVV.

The rearrangement uses TRBV7-2 and TRBJ1-1; D is possibly TRBD1 (5 bases). V lost 5 bases to trimming and J lost 1 base, with 14 bases between them. The germline CDR1 and CDR2 sequences are SGHTA and FQGNSA. The CDR3 has 15 amino acids. For the CDR3, the DNA is TGTGCCAGCAGCAGTATAGAGGGGACGAACACTGAAGCTTTCTTT. Amino acids: CASSSIEGTNTEAFF.

This clonotype has just a few counts. The V gene is TRBV7-2, the J gene TRBJ2-1; D might be TRBD1 (6 bases). The germline V and J ends were trimmed by 1 base and 7 bases, with 14 bases remaining between them. Germline V gene data show CDR1 as SGHTA and CDR2 as FQGNSA. This CDR3 spans 15 amino acids. CDR3 loop: CASSLGGPIINEQFF. DNA of the CDR3: TGTGCCAGCAGCTTAGGGGGGCCCATTATAAATGAGCAGTTCTTC.

J is TRBJ2-2 and V is TRBV5-4; 7 positions match TRBD1. Trimming at V came to 4 bases and at J to 8 bases, leaving 8 bases not matched to a gene. The CDR3 contains 14 residues. Germline lookup yields CDR1 SGHNT and CDR2 YYREEE (reference sequence). The CDR3 sequence: CASSQGQSAGELFF. The CDR3 nucleotides are TGTGCCAGCAGCCAGGGACAGTCGGCGGGGGAGCTGTTTTTT.

The chain couples TRBV7-6 to TRBJ2-7; D may be TRBD1 (6 bases). CDR3 length: 14 residues. V was trimmed by 2 bases and J by 7 bases, leaving 15 bases between them. Germline CDR1 and CDR2: SGHVS and FNYEAQ. The CDR3 reads CASSLQGSYSEQYF. Written as DNA, the CDR3 is TGTGCCAGCAGCTTACAGGGGAGTTACAGTGAGCAGTACTTC.

This clonotype occurred once. The chain has TRBV27 and TRBJ2-1; 7 nucleotides agree with TRBD2. From germline, CDR1 is MNHEY and CDR2 SMNVEV (reference sequence). This CDR3 has 13 amino acids. The ends lost 7 bases at V and 4 bases at J; junction bases unmatched: 4. The CDR3: CASKVSGYNEQFF. The CDR3 DNA follows: TGTGCCAGCAAAGTTAGCGGGTACAATGAGCAGTTCTTC.

V gene TRBV2 combines with J gene TRBJ1-1; D uncertain. Per germline, CDR1 SNHLY and CDR2 FYNNEI. The CDR3 contains 14 residues. Between the trimmed V and J ends, which lost 7 bases and 1 base, there was a span of 13 bases. The CDR3 region is CASTWTLGNTEAFF. The CDR3 region has the DNA TGTGCCAGCACCTGGACGTTAGGGAACACTGAAGCTTTCTTT.

Only a few counts were recorded for this clonotype. V gene TRBV7-6 combines with J gene TRBJ2-2, with D perhaps matching TRBD1 or TRBD2 (5 bases each). This CDR3 has 14 amino acids. The germline gives CDR1 SGHVS, CDR2 FNYEAQ. V was trimmed by 4 bases and J by 2 bases, leaving 8 bases between them. The CDR3 region has the DNA TGTGCCAGCAGCTGGGGACCTAACACCGGGGAGCTGTTTTTT. It codes for CASSWGPNTGELFF.

The rearrangement links TRBV5-1 to TRBJ2-7; 9 nucleotides match TRBD1. Per the germline V gene, CDR1 is SGHRS and CDR2 is YFSETQ. V dropped 4 bases and J dropped 4; count of bases not matched to a gene: 9. The CDR3 contains 15 residues. The CDR3 bases are TGCGCCAGCAGCCAAAACCGGGACAGGGTGTACGAGCAGTACTTC. The encoded protein is CASSQNRDRVYEQYF.

This chain links TRBV19 with TRBJ2-1; 9 positions agree with TRBD1. Trimming at V came to 3 bases and at J to 3 bases, leaving 3 bases not matched to a gene. Germline V gives CDR1 LNHDA, CDR2 SQIVND (reference sequence). The CDR3 loop spans 15 amino acids. Here the CDR3 reads CASSIGTGIYNEQFF. The CDR3 DNA reads as TGTGCCAGTAGTATCGGGACAGGGATCTACAATGAGCAGTTCTTC.

This rearrangement joins TRBV2 to TRBJ2-7; TRBD1 matches 9 bases. V gave up 3 bases and J gave up 4 bases; unmatched junction bases: 4. The CDR3 runs to 14 residues. From germline, CDR1 is SNHLY and CDR2 FYNNEI. The CDR3 DNA is TGTGCCAGCAGTGAGGGGACAGGGAGGTACGAGCAGTACTTC. Its translation: CASSEGTGRYEQYF.